The present T cell receptor beta chain was sequenced within a study of blood T cell repertoires in COVID-19. There are 15 residues in the CDR3. The trim removed 0 bases at V and 5 bases at J, leaving 6 bases unmatched. Germline lookup yields CDR1 GTSNPN and CDR2 SVGIG (reference sequence). The sample holds a few counts of this clone. The same CDR3 can be traced to other DNA sequences in this sample. Per the authors' pipeline: Amplification from reference gene primers served as the basis for estimated nucleated cell counts. Sequenced by immunoSEQ multiplex PCR; TCRdb stores in-frame clones only, minus some. Clone size and V and J calls were adopted from that table, with D and trimming inferred from the DNA. Altogether 250,000 to 350,000 clones are present, about nine tenths being singletons, with the ten largest covering about 11%.

The V gene is TRBV30, the J gene TRBJ2-7; 11 positions agree with TRBD2. Input material: peripheral blood. The receptor was isolated from a woman in her thirties with COVID-19, enrolled during active disease. DNA of the CDR3: TGTGCCTGGAGTGTCGGGCTAGCGGGAGGAAACGAGCAGTACTTC. It translates to CAWSVGLAGGNEQYF. Full variable domain (remainder filled in from reference TRBV30 and TRBJ2-7): SQTIHQWPATLVQPVGSPLSLECTVEGTSNPNLYWYRQAAGRGLQLLFYSVGIGQISSEVPQNLSASRPQDRQFILSSKKLLLSDSGFYLCAWSVGLAGGNEQYFGPGTRLTVT.